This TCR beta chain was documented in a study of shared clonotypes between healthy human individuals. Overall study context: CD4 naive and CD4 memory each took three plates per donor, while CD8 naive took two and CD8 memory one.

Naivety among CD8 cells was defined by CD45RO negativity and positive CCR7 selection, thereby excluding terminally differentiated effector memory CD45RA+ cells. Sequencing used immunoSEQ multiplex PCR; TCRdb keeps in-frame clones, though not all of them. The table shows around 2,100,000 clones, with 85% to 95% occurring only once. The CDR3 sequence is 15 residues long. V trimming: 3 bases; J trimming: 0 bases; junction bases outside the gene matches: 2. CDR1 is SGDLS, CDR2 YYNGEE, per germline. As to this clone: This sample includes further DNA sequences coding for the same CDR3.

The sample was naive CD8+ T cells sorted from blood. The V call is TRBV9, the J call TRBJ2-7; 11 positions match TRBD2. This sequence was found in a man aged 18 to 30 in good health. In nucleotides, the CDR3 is TGTGCCAGCAGCGCAGGACTAGCGGGCTCCTACGAGCAGTACTTC. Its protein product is CASSAGLAGSYEQYF.